The clone carrying this T cell receptor (beta chain) was seen a handful of times. Authors' analysis steps: It was from reference gene primer amplification that nucleated cell counts were estimated. TCRdb's table, derived via immunoSEQ multiplex PCR, lists solely in-frame clones and lacks some. The DNA was the basis for D and trimming; V, J and clone size are from that table. This table has about 130,000 clones, around 78% appearing once. This entry belongs to a study of blood T cell repertoires in COVID-19. Study context: Whether acute or convalescent, the COVID-19 samples came from the United States, Italy and Spain. Sample material is recorded as cDNA or gDNA derived from T cells, B-cell-depleted T cells, or PBMCs.

This CDR3 contains 13 residues. V dropped 3 bases and J dropped 7 bases, with 13 bases sitting between them. CDR1 DFQATT and CDR2 SNEGSKA come from the germline V gene (reference sequence). The specimen was peripheral blood. This TCR derives from a human donor in a cohort sampled during active COVID-19. This chain uses TRBV20-1 with TRBJ1-5; unclear D gene. CDR3 protein: CSASQDSGQPQHF. The CDR3 nucleotides read TGCAGTGCTAGTCAGGACTCGGGCCAGCCCCAGCATTTT.